The table lists the clone carrying this TCR beta chain with a few counts. Its antigen is unidentified. One junction end disagrees with the germline gene, perhaps due to a read error. This record comes from a study of cytomegalovirus exposure and HLA in healthy donors. Study context: Sequencing of some 200 million T cells in an earlier analysis found more than 100 million unique TCR beta sequences.

Study-level results: Most observed TCR sequences were rare, whereas some public TCRs were detected in many donors. TCR beta chain V- and J-gene trimming was linked, in a later analysis, to a missense variant in DCLRE1C. Reportedly, a later analysis found an Asian-associated ancestry cluster had fewer N-insertions than the approximately 600-donor mean.

13 Jbeta primers and 60 Vbeta primers were used for the PCR. Some clones are missing from TCRdb's copy, which holds only in-frame ones; the method was immunoSEQ multiplex PCR. The sample records about 130,000 clones, roughly 78% being singletons. The CDR3 sequence is 16 residues long. CDR1 is SEHNR, CDR2 FQNEAQ, per germline (reference sequence). Sequencing used PBMCs. This sequence originates from a man between 25 and 39 years old in good health. The V and J genes are TRBV7-9 and TRBJ1-2; 7 bases are a match to TRBD1. The CDR3: CSSSPRTGQDAYGYTF. CDR3 sequence (DNA): TGTTCCAGCAGTCCGAGAACCGGACAGGACGCCTATGGCTACACCTTC.